Only a few counts were recorded for the clone carrying this T cell receptor beta chain. What it binds is not known. These data come from a study of T cells in Graves' hyperthyroidism and ophthalmopathy. Study-wide results and caveats: Patients with ophthalmopathy were separated from those with stable hyperthyroidism by a 13 V-J model. Clonotypes that were expanded in thyroid above 0.001 mostly appeared in blood too.

The diagnostic basis comprised clinical symptoms, serum thyroxine and TRAb, thyroid ultrasound and orbital computed tomography. Authors of the study amplified TCR beta CDR3 regions from RNA transcripts. During a first-round RT-PCR of the TCR CDR3, the HTBI primer set was used. TCRdb redid the calling of the multiplex PCR reads with MiXCR, one entry per CDR3 protein. The sample lists around 350,000 distinct CDR3 sequences; 19% were seen once. Trimming cost V 8 bases and J 5 bases, with 16 bases left between them. CDR1 is MRHNA and CDR2 is SNTAGT in the germline V gene. This CDR3 is 14 amino acids long.

V and J are TRBV6-4 and TRBJ2-4; D possibly uses TRBD1 or TRBD2 (6 bases each). The sequence came from a woman aged 18-29 years with Graves' hyperthyroidism. What was sequenced was blood. The CDR3 DNA reads TGTGCCAGCTCCCAGGGGTGGGGGGAAAACATTCAGTACTTC. Protein: CASSQGWGENIQYF.